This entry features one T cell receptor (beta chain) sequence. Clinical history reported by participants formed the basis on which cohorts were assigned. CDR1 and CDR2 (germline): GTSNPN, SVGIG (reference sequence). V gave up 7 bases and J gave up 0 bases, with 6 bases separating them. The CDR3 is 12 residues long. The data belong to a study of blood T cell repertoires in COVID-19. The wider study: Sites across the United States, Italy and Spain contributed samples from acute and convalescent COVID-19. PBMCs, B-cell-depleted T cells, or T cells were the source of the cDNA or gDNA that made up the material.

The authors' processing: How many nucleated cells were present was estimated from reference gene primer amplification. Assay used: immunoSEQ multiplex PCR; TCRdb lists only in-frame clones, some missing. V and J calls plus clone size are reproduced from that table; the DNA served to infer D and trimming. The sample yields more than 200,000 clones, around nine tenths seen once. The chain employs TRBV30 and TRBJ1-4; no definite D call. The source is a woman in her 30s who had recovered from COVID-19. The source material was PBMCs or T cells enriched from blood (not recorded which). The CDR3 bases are TGTGCCTTTAGAGCAACTAATGAAAAACTGTTTTTT. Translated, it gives CAFRATNEKLFF.